The 28 T cell receptor beta chains below were found in one sample sequenced in a study of cytomegalovirus exposure and HLA in healthy donors. Primers for the PCR totalled 60 Vbeta and 13 Jbeta. Assay: immunoSEQ multiplex PCR; the TCRdb copy retains only in-frame clones and omits some. The table shows about 150,000 clones, with 70% to 90% occurring only once. The material sequenced was PBMCs. All receptors derive from a woman between 35 and 50 years old in good health and CMV-seropositive.

This clone was seen more than once but under ten times. The chain couples TRBV18 to TRBJ1-4; tentatively, D is TRBD1 (5 bases). This CDR3 contains 15 residues. Trimming took 5 bases from V and 3 from J, leaving 13 bases between them. Looked up from germline, CDR1 is KGHSH and CDR2 is LQKENI. The CDR3 loop is CASSDPGSPNEKLFF. Here the CDR3 DNA reads TGTGCCAGCTCAGACCCAGGGTCGCCTAATGAAAAACTGTTTTTT.

The genes are TRBV30 and TRBJ1-2; weak D call: TRBD1 (5 bases). The CDR3 is 12 amino acids. Germline V lookup: CDR1 GTSNPN, CDR2 SVGIG (reference sequence). V was pared by 1 base and J by 2 bases, with 5 bases between. DNA for the CDR3: TGTGCCTGGAGTGGACAGAACTATGGCTACACCTTC. This sequence encodes CAWSGQNYGYTF.

The sample holds one count of this clone. The V call is TRBV19, the J call TRBJ1-5, with D tentatively TRBD1 (5 bases). This CDR3 region has 16 residues. V was shortened by 3 bases and J by 0 bases, with 12 bases between the two germline ends. Germline-derived CDR1 and CDR2 are LNHDA and SQIVND (reference sequence). The CDR3: CASSIQGRLSNQPQHF. DNA of the CDR3: TGTGCCAGTAGTATTCAGGGCAGACTTAGCAATCAGCCCCAGCATTTT.

The J gene is TRBJ1-3, the V gene TRBV6-1, with no clear D. The CDR3 sequence is 12 residues long. Germline CDR1 is MNHNS and CDR2 is SASEGT. The V end lost 4 bases, the J end lost 8 bases, and 9 bases lay between the germline ends. This CDR3 reads CASSASGDTIYF. CDR3 nucleotides: TGTGCCAGCAGTGCATCCGGAGACACCATATATTTT.

This clone was seen once. The V and J genes are TRBV9 and TRBJ2-1; D gene unclear. This CDR3 is 16 amino acids long. Germline V lookup: CDR1 SGDLS, CDR2 YYNGEE. The ends were cut back, 4 bases at V and 0 bases at J, with 14 bases in the middle. The CDR3 DNA reads as TGTGCCAGCAGCCCTCCATCCCTGAGCTCCTACAATGAGCAGTTCTTC. Protein sequence: CASSPPSLSSYNEQFF. The complete variable domain, with remaining parts taken from reference TRBV9 and TRBJ2-1, reads DSGVTQTPKHLITATGQRVTLRCSPRSGDLSVYWYQQSLDQGLQFLIQYYNGEERAKGNILERFSAQQFPDLHSELNLSSLELGDSALYFCASSPPSLSSYNEQFFGPGTRLTVL.

The chain employs TRBV19 and TRBJ2-3; 7 bases are a match to TRBD2. V shed 3 bases, J shed 3 bases, and the junction held 9 bases outside the gene matches. Germline lookup yields CDR1 LNHDA and CDR2 SQIVND (reference sequence). There are 16 residues in the CDR3. The CDR3 here is CASSMTSSGLTDTQYF. The CDR3 region has the DNA TGTGCCAGTAGTATGACTAGCAGTGGGTTGACAGATACGCAGTATTTT.

This clone was counted only a few times. V and J are TRBV19 and TRBJ2-5; 8 bases are a match to TRBD2. The junction had 13 bases not matched to a gene; V was cut back by 2 bases and J by 5 bases. Germline V gene lookup returns CDR1 LNHDA and CDR2 SQIVND (reference sequence). This CDR3 region has 17 residues. In nucleotides, the CDR3 is TGTGCCAGTAGTATACGTGTGAAGGGCCGGGAGGGGGAGACCCAGTACTTC. It translates to CASSIRVKGREGETQYF.

V gene TRBV9 combines with J gene TRBJ2-2; 9 bases agree with TRBD2. The length of the CDR3 is 17 residues. The J segment lost 3 bases and the V segment lost 4 bases, leaving 10 bases of the junction unmatched. Germline V gives CDR1 SGDLS, CDR2 YYNGEE. CDR3 DNA: TGTGCCAGCAGCCCACCACGGCGGGGGGGAGACACCGGGGAGCTGTTTTTT. Translation gives CASSPPRRGGDTGELFF.

Only one count was recorded for this clone. The chain couples TRBV28 to TRBJ2-5, with D maybe TRBD2 (5 bases). Germline loops: CDR1 MDHEN, CDR2 SYDVKM. V lost 2 bases and J 8 bases, leaving 12 bases between the germline ends. The CDR3 loop spans 13 amino acids. CDR3 DNA: TGTGCCAGCAGTTTAGGGAGAGCGGTTACCCAGTACTTC. Its translation: CASSLGRAVTQYF. The full variable domain, completed using reference TRBV28 and TRBJ2-5, is DVKVTQSSRYLVKRTGEKVFLECVQDMDHENMFWYRQDPGLGLRLIYFSYDVKMKEKGDIPEGYSVSREKKERFSLILESASTNQTSMYLCASSLGRAVTQYFGPGTRLLVL.

The chain joins TRBV6-5 to TRBJ2-7; 9 positions match TRBD2. CDR3 length: 13 amino acids. Germline V lookup: CDR1 MNHEY, CDR2 SVGAGI. Trimming cost V 7 bases and J 6 bases; bases outside gene matches: 7. The CDR3 spells CASIQAGGGEQYF. For the CDR3, the DNA is TGTGCCAGCATCCAGGCGGGAGGGGGCGAGCAGTACTTC.

The chain carries TRBV19 and TRBJ1-5; D call uncertain. Germline CDR1 LNHDA, CDR2 SQIVND (reference sequence). V lost 4 bases and J 7 bases, leaving 17 bases between the germline ends. This CDR3 has 15 residues. This CDR3 reads CASSTEGGRRQPQHF. The CDR3 bases are TGTGCCAGTAGTACTGAGGGAGGGCGACGCCAGCCCCAGCATTTT.

The V call is TRBV29-1, the J call TRBJ2-1; D is ambiguous. The V end was cut by 5 bases, the J end by 10 bases, with 9 bases between. Germline values: CDR1 SQVTM, CDR2 ANQGSEA. The CDR3 spans 10 residues. CDR3 protein: CSVSEAEQFF. CDR3 DNA sequence: TGCAGCGTTTCAGAAGCGGAGCAGTTCTTC.

The J gene is TRBJ1-3, the V gene TRBV10-1, with 7 positions matching TRBD1. J gave up 0 bases and V 1 base, and 0 bases lay outside the gene matches. Germline V gene data show CDR1 as WNHNN and CDR2 as SYGVQD (reference sequence). This CDR3 spans 15 amino acids. The DNA for the CDR3 is TGCGCCAGCAGTGAGTGGACAGGCTCTGGAAACACCATATATTTT. Its protein is CASSEWTGSGNTIYF.

The V call is TRBV28, the J call TRBJ1-5; perhaps TRBD1 as D (6 bases). In germline, CDR1 is MDHEN, CDR2 SYDVKM. V was clipped by 4 bases and J by 0 bases, with 16 bases between them. CDR3 length: 17 amino acids. The chain's CDR3 is CASSSVDRYYSNQPQHF. The CDR3 region has the DNA TGTGCCAGCAGTTCCGTTGACAGGTACTATAGCAATCAGCCCCAGCATTTT.

V is TRBV10-3 and J is TRBJ2-7, with 10 bases lining up with TRBD2. Germline values: CDR1 ENHRY, CDR2 SYGVKD. With 3 bases clipped from V and 3 bases from J, the junction kept 14 bases outside the gene matches. The CDR3 contains 18 residues. The DNA for the CDR3 is TGTGCCATCAGTGACCCCCTTGAAGCTAGCGGGAGTGTCTACGAGCAGTACTTC. Residues: CAISDPLEASGSVYEQYF.

The rearrangement joins TRBV7-2 to TRBJ1-2, with D possibly TRBD1 on 5 matching bases. V lost 6 bases and J 4 bases, leaving 12 bases between the germline ends. CDR1 is SGHTA, CDR2 FQGNSA, per germline. There are 13 residues in the CDR3. The CDR3 coding sequence is TGTGCCAGCAGTCCCGTGCAGGGCTATGGCTACACCTTC. Encoded protein: CASSPVQGYGYTF.

In its sample, this clone was seen a few times. The V call is TRBV7-9, the J call TRBJ2-1; the D gene is possibly TRBD1 (6 bases). This CDR3 region has 11 residues. Germline CDR1 reads SEHNR; CDR2 reads FQNEAQ (reference sequence). The V end lost 11 bases, the J end lost 6 bases, and 11 bases lay between the germline ends. The CDR3 bases are TGTGCCGGGGGCAGTTCCAATGAGCAGTTCTTC. This gives the protein CAGGSSNEQFF.

This clone was seen only a few times. This sequence joins TRBV19 and TRBJ1-5; weak D call: TRBD1 (5 bases). With 6 bases removed from V and 1 base from J, the gap between germline ends came to 13 bases. Germline V gene data show CDR1 as LNHDA and CDR2 as SQIVND (reference sequence). The CDR3 has 15 amino acids. Here the CDR3 reads CASRGRGGSNQPQHF. The CDR3 nucleotides are TGTGCCAGTAGGGGCCGCGGGGGAAGCAATCAGCCCCAGCATTTT.

The chain carries TRBV7-8 and TRBJ2-1, with TRBD2 identical over 13 bases. Germline V gene lookup returns CDR1 SGHVS and CDR2 FQNEAQ. The CDR3 runs to 15 residues. With 1 base clipped from V and 15 bases from J, the junction kept 9 bases outside the gene matches. The CDR3 region is CASSLETSGGLPLFF. The CDR3 DNA is TGTGCCAGCAGCTTAGAGACTAGCGGGGGGTTACCCCTGTTCTTC. The full variable domain, completed using reference TRBV7-8 and TRBJ2-1, is GAGVSQSPRYKVAKRGQDVALRCDPISGHVSLFWYQQALGQGPEFLTYFQNEAQLDKSGLPSDRFFAERPEGSVSTLKIQRTQQEDSAVYLCASSLETSGGLPLFFGPGTRLTVL.

V usage is TRBV5-6 and J usage is TRBJ2-7; the match to TRBD2 covers 8 bases. Unmatched junction bases numbered 5, after V lost 2 bases and J lost 1 base. CDR1 SGHDT and CDR2 YYEEEE come from the germline V gene. The CDR3 is 15 residues long. In nucleotides, the CDR3 is TGTGCCAGCAGCTTTCCAGCGGGAGCGTCCTACGAGCAGTACTTC. Translated, it gives CASSFPAGASYEQYF.

This chain uses TRBV5-6 with TRBJ2-1; TRBD2 agrees at 9 bases. Trimming took 0 bases from V and 9 from J; bases not matched to a gene: 13. Germline CDR1 SGHDT, CDR2 YYEEEE. The CDR3 covers 17 residues. CDR3 loop: CASSLVGGAGGFSEQFF. CDR3 nucleotides: TGTGCCAGCAGCTTGGTGGGTGGAGCGGGAGGTTTTTCTGAGCAGTTCTTC.

V gene TRBV27 combines with J gene TRBJ2-7; a possible D gene is TRBD1 (6 bases). This CDR3 contains 14 residues. The germline CDR1 and CDR2 sequences are MNHEY and SMNVEV (reference sequence). Between the trimmed V and J ends, which lost 7 bases and 3 bases, there was a span of 16 bases. CDR3 amino acids: CASKMRGSGYEQYF. The CDR3 region has the DNA TGTGCCAGCAAAATGAGGGGGTCTGGCTACGAGCAGTACTTC.

This clone was counted ten times or more. Other nucleotide sequences from this sample produce the same CDR3. The V call is TRBV19, the J call TRBJ2-5; 7 bases align to TRBD1. The length of the CDR3 is 13 residues. The germline gives CDR1 LNHDA, CDR2 SQIVND (reference sequence). V lost 3 bases, J lost 5 bases, and 3 bases stayed unmatched. For the CDR3, the DNA is TGTGCCAGTAGTATGACAGGGCAGGAGACCCAGTACTTC. Protein: CASSMTGQETQYF.

J is TRBJ1-3 and V is TRBV5-1; 7 bases fit TRBD1. The length of the CDR3 is 19 residues. The germline gives CDR1 SGHRS, CDR2 YFSETQ. The trim removed 0 bases at V and 2 bases at J, leaving 14 bases unmatched. Here the CDR3 reads CASSLAPGQPITPGNTIYF. The DNA of the CDR3 is TGCGCCAGCAGCTTGGCCCCGGGACAGCCAATAACGCCTGGAAACACCATATATTTT.

This clone was seen a handful of times. This sequence joins TRBV29-1 and TRBJ2-5; no reliable D call. Trimming took off 4 bases at V and 7 bases at J, with 19 bases between the two ends. This CDR3 is built from 14 residues. Germline V gives CDR1 SQVTM, CDR2 ANQGSEA. The CDR3 loop reads CSVVQSPQLGTQYF. CDR3 DNA: TGCAGCGTTGTTCAGTCCCCACAGTTAGGGACCCAGTACTTC.

The chain uses TRBV6-1 and TRBJ2-5; the D gene is possibly TRBD1 (5 bases). V gave up 6 bases and J gave up 5 bases, with 13 bases separating them. The germline gives CDR1 MNHNS, CDR2 SASEGT. This CDR3 is 13 amino acids long. The CDR3 reads CASRAGFLETQYF. The CDR3 region has the DNA TGTGCCAGCAGAGCAGGGTTTTTGGAGACCCAGTACTTC.

The genes are TRBV30 and TRBJ2-1; 8 nucleotides match TRBD2. In germline, CDR1 is GTSNPN, CDR2 SVGIG (reference sequence). V shed 2 bases and J 13 bases; nucleotides not matched to a gene: 4. The CDR3 consists of 11 residues. The CDR3 DNA reads TGTGCCTGGAGTAACGGGGGGGGCCAGTTCTTC. Its protein product is CAWSNGGGQFF.

The chain has TRBV29-1 and TRBJ2-5; 8 positions agree with TRBD1. The V and J ends lost 5 bases and 4 bases, in that order; junction bases with no gene match: 9. The CDR3 is made up of 14 amino acids. Germline lookup yields CDR1 SQVTM and CDR2 ANQGSEA. Written as DNA, the CDR3 is TGCAGCGTTCCCGGACAGGGTGGAGGAGAGACCCAGTACTTC. Amino acid sequence: CSVPGQGGGETQYF. Full variable domain (remainder filled in from reference TRBV29-1 and TRBJ2-5): SAVISQKPSRDICQRGTSLTIQCQVDSQVTMMFWYRQQPGQSLTLIATANQGSEATYESGFVIDKFPISRPNLTFSTLTVSNMSPEDSSIYLCSVPGQGGGETQYFGPGTRLLVL.